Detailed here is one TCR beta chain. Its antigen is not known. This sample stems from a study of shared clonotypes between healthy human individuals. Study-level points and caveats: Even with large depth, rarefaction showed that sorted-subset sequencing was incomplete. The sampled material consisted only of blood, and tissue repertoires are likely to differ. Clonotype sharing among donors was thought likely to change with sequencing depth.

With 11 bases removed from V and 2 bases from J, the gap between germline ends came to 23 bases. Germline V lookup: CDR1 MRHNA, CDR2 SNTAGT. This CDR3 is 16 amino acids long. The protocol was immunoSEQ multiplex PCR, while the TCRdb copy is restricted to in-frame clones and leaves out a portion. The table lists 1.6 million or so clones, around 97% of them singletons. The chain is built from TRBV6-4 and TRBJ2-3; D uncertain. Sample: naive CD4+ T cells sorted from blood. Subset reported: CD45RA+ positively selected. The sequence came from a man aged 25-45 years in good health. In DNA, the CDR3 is TGTGCCCCCACGCAACATACCCCCATTTTCACAGATACGCAGTATTTT. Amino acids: CAPTQHTPIFTDTQYF.